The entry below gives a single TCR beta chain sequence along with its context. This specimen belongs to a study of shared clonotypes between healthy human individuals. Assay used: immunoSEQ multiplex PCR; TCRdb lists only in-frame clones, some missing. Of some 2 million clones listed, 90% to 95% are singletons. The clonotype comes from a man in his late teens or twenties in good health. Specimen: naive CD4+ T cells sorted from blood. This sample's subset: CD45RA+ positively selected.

Here the CDR3 DNA reads TGTGCCAGCAGTTTTCTAGCGGGGGGCCCCGATACGCAGTATTTT. Encoded protein: CASSFLAGGPDTQYF. The chain links TRBV28 to TRBJ2-3; TRBD2 aligns across 11 bases. J lost 6 bases, V lost 3 bases, and 5 bases had no gene match. Germline CDR1 is MDHEN and CDR2 is SYDVKM. This CDR3 spans 15 amino acids.